The next 7 T cell receptor beta chains were all read from a single sample in a study of sequential checkpoint blockade in melanoma. Treatment specified: randomized to nivolumab then ipilimumab (arm A) or the reverse (arm B). The data were produced by immunoSEQ multiplex PCR, yet TCRdb's version contains in-frame clones alone and is incomplete. The sample lists 5,000 or so clones, about a quarter seen once, with about 31% in the top ten. The source material was tumor tissue (inferred from file names), sampled from a patient given nivolumab and ipilimumab in sequence. The receptor source for this set is a human donor with melanoma.

This clone was seen only a few times. The CDR3: CASSVASIDSQETQYF. Written as DNA, the CDR3 is TGTGCCAGCAGCGTAGCTTCAATCGACAGCCAAGAGACCCAGTACTTC. This chain links TRBV9 with TRBJ2-5, with TRBD1 as a possible D gene (5 bases). The V gene's germline CDR1 is SGDLS and CDR2 YYNGEE. Trimming shortened V by 0 bases and J by 1 base, and 13 bases separated the two germline ends. The CDR3 totals 16 residues.

DNA for the CDR3: TGCGCCAGCAGCCGGGGCGGACAGAGCAATCAGCCCCAGCATTTT. It specifies CASSRGGQSNQPQHF. V gene TRBV5-1 combines with J gene TRBJ1-5; possibly TRBD1 for D (6 bases). Trimming removed 4 bases at V and 1 base at J, with 12 bases between. Germline-derived CDR1 and CDR2 are SGHRS and YFSETQ. The CDR3 is made up of 15 amino acids.

The chain links TRBV18 to TRBJ2-7, with D perhaps matching TRBD1 (6 bases). Germline CDR1 and CDR2: KGHSH and LQKENI. V dropped 3 bases and J dropped 4 bases, with 10 bases sitting between them. CDR3 length: 13 residues. CDR3: CASSPDSLYEQYF. CDR3 DNA sequence: TGTGCCAGCTCACCGGACAGCTTGTACGAGCAGTACTTC.

The V and J genes are TRBV7-5 and TRBJ2-2; the table calls TRBD1, which could not be checked here. TRBV7-5 is termed a pseudogene. The CDR3 runs to 15 residues. CDR3 region: CASSLGQGGTGELFF. The CDR3 nucleotides are TGTGCCAGCAGCTTAGGACAGGGAGGCACCGGGGAGCTGTTTTTT.

The V gene is TRBV18, the J gene TRBJ2-6; 13 bases fit TRBD2. V trimming: 3 bases; J trimming: 0 bases; junction bases outside the gene matches: 8. Germline values: CDR1 KGHSH, CDR2 LQKENI. CDR3 length equals 20 residues. The CDR3 loop is CASSPTRTSGGNSGANVLTF. The CDR3 DNA is TGTGCCAGCTCACCTACGAGGACTAGCGGGGGCAACTCTGGGGCCAACGTCCTGACTTTC.

This clone came up many times. Written as DNA, the CDR3 is TGTGCCAGCAGCTTAGTAGCGACTAGCGGGGTGAGCTCCTACAATGAGCAGTTCTTC. It encodes CASSLVATSGVSSYNEQFF. The gene calls are TRBV11-3 and TRBJ2-1, with 11 bases aligning to TRBD2. The germline CDR1 and CDR2 sequences are SGHNT and YENEEA. J was trimmed by 0 bases and V by 1 base; bases with no gene match: 8. This CDR3 has 19 amino acids.

The CDR3 nucleotides are TGTGCCAGCAGCGAGGGCGGGTCGAGCTATGGCTACACCTTC. Translated, it gives CASSEGGSSYGYTF. The rearrangement uses TRBV9 and TRBJ1-2; D is unclear. Germline V gene sequence: CDR1 SGDLS, CDR2 YYNGEE. V shed 3 bases and J shed 4 bases, with 13 bases lying between them. CDR3 size: 14 residues. The variable domain in full, completed from reference TRBV9 and TRBJ1-2, reads DSGVTQTPKHLITATGQRVTLRCSPRSGDLSVYWYQQSLDQGLQFLIQYYNGEERAKGNILERFSAQQFPDLHSELNLSSLELGDSALYFCASSEGGSSYGYTFGSGTRLTVV.